This TCR beta chain came from a study of blood T cell repertoires in COVID-19. One Seattle source followed patients from active infection through their disease course. Between the trimmed V and J ends, which lost 2 bases and 3 bases, there was a span of 10 bases. The CDR3 covers 14 residues. The germline CDR1 and CDR2 sequences are LNHDA and SQIVND (reference sequence). Clones were read by immunoSEQ multiplex PCR, and TCRdb kept only the in-frame ones, dropping some. The table includes some 450,000 clones, approximately 90% detected once. The chain recombines TRBV19 with TRBJ1-1, with D maybe TRBD1 (5 bases). Sequenced: peripheral blood. The sequence derives from a man aged 18 to 29 with COVID-19, enrolled during active disease. The CDR3 nucleotides read TGTGCCAGTAGTATAAAGGGGATGGACACTGAAGCTTTCTTT. As protein: CASSIKGMDTEAFF.